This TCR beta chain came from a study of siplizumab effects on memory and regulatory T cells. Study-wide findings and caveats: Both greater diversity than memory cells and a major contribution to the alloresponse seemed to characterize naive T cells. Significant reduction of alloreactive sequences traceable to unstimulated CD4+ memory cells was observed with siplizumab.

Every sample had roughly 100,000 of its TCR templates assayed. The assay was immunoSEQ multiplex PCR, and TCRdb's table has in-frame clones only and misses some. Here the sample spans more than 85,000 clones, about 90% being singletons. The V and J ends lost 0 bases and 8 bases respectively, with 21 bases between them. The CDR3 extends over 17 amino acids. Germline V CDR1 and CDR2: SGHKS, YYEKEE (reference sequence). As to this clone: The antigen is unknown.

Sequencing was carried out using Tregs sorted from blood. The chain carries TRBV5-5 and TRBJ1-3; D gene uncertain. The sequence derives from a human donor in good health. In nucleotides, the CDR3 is TGTGCCAGCAGCTTGGCCCTTGGGTCGGTGGCTGCGGACACCATATATTTT. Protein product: CASSLALGSVAADTIYF.